Presented here are 22 T cell receptor beta chains from one specimen sequenced in a study of T cells in Graves' hyperthyroidism and ophthalmopathy. TCR beta CDR3 region amplification was performed from RNA transcripts. HTBI primers were employed in a first-round RT-PCR of the TCR CDR3. TCRdb called the multiplex PCR reads again in MiXCR, with one record for every CDR3 protein. The sample has about 320,000 distinct CDR3 sequences, approximately 16% seen once. The material sequenced was blood. The receptors come from a man aged 30-40 years with Graves' hyperthyroidism.

In its sample, this clonotype was seen many times. The V gene is TRBV19, the J gene TRBJ1-5, with 7 nucleotides matching TRBD1. Germline V gives CDR1 LNHDA, CDR2 SQIVND (reference sequence). V shed 3 bases and J 6 bases; nucleotides not matched to a gene: 5. The CDR3 has 14 residues. The CDR3 coding sequence is TGTGCCAGTAGTATGCACAGGGGTGGTCAGCCCCAGCATTTT. It codes for CASSMHRGGQPQHF.

This clonotype was found many times. V is TRBV24-1 and J is TRBJ2-3; either TRBD1 or TRBD2 may fit D (5 bases each). Between the trimmed V and J ends, which lost 3 bases and 2 bases, there was a span of 11 bases. Germline CDR1 KGHDR, CDR2 SFDVKD. The CDR3 sequence is 15 residues long. For the CDR3, the DNA is TGTGCCACCAGTGATACAACCGGGACCACAGATACGCAGTATTTT. Translation: CATSDTTGTTDTQYF.

The V gene is TRBV12-3 or TRBV12-4, the J gene TRBJ2-7, with a tentative D call TRBD2 (6 bases). The CDR3 spans 12 residues. V shed 9 bases and J shed 5 bases, with 14 bases lying between them. CDR3: CASSREEDEQYF. Here the CDR3 DNA reads TGTGCCAGTAGCAGGGAGGAGGACGAGCAGTACTTC.

This chain uses TRBV28 with TRBJ2-2, with 8 bases fitting TRBD1. The V gene end was trimmed by 7 bases and the J gene end by 3 bases; junction bases not matched to a gene: 4. The CDR3 length is 14 residues. Germline CDR1 reads MDHEN; CDR2 reads SYDVKM. DNA of the CDR3: TGTGCCAGCAAAACAGGGGGTGACACCGGGGAGCTGTTTTTT. Encoded protein: CASKTGGDTGELFF.

The V and J genes are TRBV5-6 and TRBJ1-6; TRBD1 might be the D (5 bases). The CDR3 spans 16 residues. The germline V and J ends were trimmed by 4 bases and 4 bases, with 15 bases remaining between them. Germline CDR1 and CDR2: SGHDT and YYEEEE. The CDR3: CASSPGTLRYNSPLHF. DNA of the CDR3: TGTGCCAGCAGCCCAGGGACCCTAAGATATAATTCACCCCTCCACTTT. Based on the CDR3 plus reference TRBV5-6 and TRBJ1-6, the full variable domain is DAGVTQSPTHLIKTRGQQVTLRCSPKSGHDTVSWYQQALGQGPQFIFQYYEEEERQRGNFPDRFSGHQFPNYSSELNVNALLLGDSALYLCASSPGTLRYNSPLHFGNGTRLTVT.

At least ten counts were recorded for this clonotype. This chain uses TRBV7-3 with TRBJ1-1; D is possibly TRBD1 (5 bases). The V gene's germline CDR1 is SGHTA and CDR2 FQGTGA. Trimming pared 0 bases from V and 4 bases from J, leaving 9 bases between. This CDR3 is 14 amino acids long. Here the CDR3 DNA reads TGTGCCAGCAGCTTAACGCAGGGTAGCACTGAAGCTTTCTTT. Translating it yields CASSLTQGSTEAFF.

This clonotype was seen ten or more times. The chain is built from TRBV28 and TRBJ1-1; 8 bases line up with TRBD1. V lost 6 bases to trimming and J lost 4 bases; unmatched junction nucleotides: 7. The CDR3 totals 14 residues. From germline, CDR1 is MDHEN and CDR2 SYDVKM. The CDR3 DNA is TGTGCCAGCAGCCCGACAGGGGCTGGCACTGAAGCTTTCTTT. Translating gives CASSPTGAGTEAFF.

This clonotype was observed a handful of times. CDR3 in DNA: TGCAGTGCTAGGCAATCGACTAGCGGTCGGGATGAGCAGTTCTTC. Translation gives CSARQSTSGRDEQFF. This chain uses TRBV20-1 with TRBJ2-1; 9 bases fit TRBD2. V was clipped by 3 bases and J by 8 bases; unmatched bases: 11. This CDR3 region has 15 residues. The V gene's germline CDR1 is DFQATT and CDR2 SNEGSKA (reference sequence).

The chain joins TRBV2 to TRBJ2-5; D is ambiguous. Trimming took off 5 bases at V and 4 bases at J, with 14 bases between the two ends. The germline gives CDR1 SNHLY, CDR2 FYNNEI. The CDR3 contains 14 residues. Here the CDR3 reads CASSKSASLETQYF. CDR3 in DNA: TGTGCCAGCAGTAAGAGCGCAAGCTTAGAGACCCAGTACTTC.

This clonotype turned up a few times. The chain combines TRBV5-1 with TRBJ2-7; no clear D gene. The V end was cut by 0 bases, the J end by 0 bases, with 19 bases between. Germline CDR1 is SGHRS and CDR2 is YFSETQ. This CDR3 region has 18 residues. This chain's CDR3 is CASSLAGVRASLSYEQYF. The CDR3 DNA follows: TGCGCCAGCAGCTTGGCCGGAGTAAGGGCCTCACTCTCCTACGAGCAGTACTTC.

V usage is TRBV6-1 and J usage is TRBJ2-3, with TRBD2 identical over 13 bases. CDR1 MNHNS and CDR2 SASEGT come from the germline V gene. The CDR3 has 17 amino acids. The V and J ends lost 5 bases and 5 bases, in that order; junction bases with no gene match: 10. The CDR3 DNA reads as TGTGCCAGCAGTCCTTCAGGACTAGCGGGAGTCGGAGATACGCAGTATTTT. Amino acids: CASSPSGLAGVGDTQYF.

Many counts were recorded for this clonotype. The rearrangement links TRBV5-1 to TRBJ2-1; perhaps TRBD2 as D (6 bases). Trimming removed 4 bases at V and 4 bases at J, with 18 bases between. Germline loops: CDR1 SGHRS, CDR2 YFSETQ. The CDR3 runs 16 residues. The CDR3 coding sequence is TGCGCCAGCAGCAACACCGGGACTGGAGGGTACAATGAGCAGTTCTTC. It specifies CASSNTGTGGYNEQFF.

This clonotype was counted ten times or more. V is TRBV30 and J is TRBJ2-2; the D gene is possibly TRBD1 (6 bases). The CDR3 sequence is 14 residues long. Germline values: CDR1 GTSNPN, CDR2 SVGIG (reference sequence). Trimming shortened V by 3 bases and J by 0 bases, and 8 bases separated the two germline ends. Here the CDR3 reads CAWRRGSNTGELFF. Written as DNA, the CDR3 is TGTGCCTGGAGAAGGGGGTCGAACACCGGGGAGCTGTTTTTT.

This clonotype was recorded at least ten times. The chain has TRBV30 and TRBJ2-5, with TRBD2 matching over 8 bases. There are 18 residues in the CDR3. Germline V gene data show CDR1 as GTSNPN and CDR2 as SVGIG (reference sequence). V was clipped by 4 bases and J by 1 base; unmatched bases: 17. The CDR3 spells CAWMTGRKAGTSQETQYF. The CDR3 DNA is TGTGCCTGGATGACGGGACGGAAAGCCGGGACTAGCCAAGAGACCCAGTACTTC.

The V call is TRBV4-1, the J call TRBJ1-3, with TRBD1 matching over 8 bases. V gave up 1 base and J gave up 2 bases; unmatched junction bases: 7. Germline V gives CDR1 MGHRA, CDR2 YSYEKL. The CDR3 totals 17 residues. The CDR3 protein is CASSQGSQGATGNTIYF. DNA of the CDR3: TGCGCCAGCAGCCAAGGAAGCCAGGGGGCTACTGGAAACACCATATATTTT.

The chain has TRBV30 and TRBJ2-3; 7 bases are a match to TRBD1. The CDR3 has 14 residues. Unmatched junction bases numbered 8, after V lost 8 bases and J lost 0 bases. CDR1 is GTSNPN, CDR2 SVGIG, per germline (reference sequence). The CDR3 sequence is CARQTGPSTDTQYF. In DNA, the CDR3 is TGTGCCCGCCAGACAGGGCCTAGCACAGATACGCAGTATTTT.

V and J are TRBV5-1 and TRBJ2-1; TRBD1 matches 9 bases. The CDR3 is 16 amino acids. Germline values: CDR1 SGHRS, CDR2 YFSETQ. The J segment lost 1 base and the V segment lost 3 bases, leaving 5 bases of the junction unmatched. In nucleotides, the CDR3 is TGCGCCAGCAGCTGGGGGACAGGGAGATCCTACAATGAGCAGTTCTTC. Protein: CASSWGTGRSYNEQFF.

This clonotype was picked up many times. The V gene is TRBV29-1, the J gene TRBJ2-1; D is unclear. In germline, CDR1 is SQVTM, CDR2 ANQGSEA. V lost 1 base, J lost 0 bases, and 13 bases lay in between. This CDR3 region has 16 residues. Here the CDR3 reads CSVEGKGSNSYNEQFF. The CDR3 DNA follows: TGCAGCGTTGAAGGAAAGGGCTCCAACTCCTACAATGAGCAGTTCTTC.

The table lists this clonotype with many counts. The rearrangement joins TRBV20-1 to TRBJ2-3, with TRBD2 matching over 10 bases. V lost 6 bases, J lost 3 bases, and 6 bases stayed unmatched. This CDR3 contains 14 residues. Germline V gives CDR1 DFQATT, CDR2 SNEGSKA (reference sequence). The CDR3: CSARTSGVTDTQYF. The CDR3 DNA reads as TGCAGTGCCCGGACTAGCGGTGTGACAGATACGCAGTATTTT.

This clonotype showed up many times. The J gene is TRBJ2-3, the V gene TRBV7-9; no clear D gene. This CDR3 is built from 13 residues. V dropped 1 base and J dropped 5 bases, with 7 bases sitting between them. Germline values: CDR1 SEHNR, CDR2 FQNEAQ (reference sequence). CDR3 nucleotides: TGTGCCAGCAGCTTAGTAGGCGGAGATACGCAGTATTTT. Translation: CASSLVGGDTQYF.

This clonotype was recorded at least ten times. The chain combines TRBV2 with TRBJ2-5, with D possibly being TRBD2 (7 bases). The CDR3 loop spans 14 amino acids. CDR1 is SNHLY, CDR2 FYNNEI, per germline. The V end lost 4 bases, the J end lost 4 bases, and 13 bases lay between the germline ends. The CDR3: CASSAQGGGETQYF. The DNA of the CDR3 is TGTGCCAGCAGTGCCCAGGGAGGGGGAGAGACCCAGTACTTC.

This clonotype was recorded at least ten times. The V and J genes are TRBV3-1 and TRBJ2-2; D is perhaps TRBD2 (6 bases). CDR3 length equals 16 residues. Trimming pared 0 bases from V and 6 bases from J, leaving 14 bases between. Germline CDR1 and CDR2: LGHDT and YNNKEL (reference sequence). CDR3 residues: CASSQDGTPAPGELFF. CDR3 DNA sequence: TGTGCCAGCAGCCAAGATGGGACTCCTGCCCCCGGGGAGCTGTTTTTT.